This TCR beta chain was obtained from a study of CD8 T cells in ankylosing spondylitis. Study-wide findings and caveats: Roughly 8 highly homologous variants formed a TCR beta motif that appeared characteristic of ankylosing spondylitis blood.

It was by quantitative 5'-RACE with molecular barcodes that TCR beta libraries were made. Using its own MiXCR run on the 5' RACE reads, TCRdb lists one record per CDR3 protein. Of around 320,000 distinct CDR3 sequences listed, roughly 20% are singletons. For this clonotype: The target antigen is unknown.

Sequenced sample: blood, either unsorted or a sorted T cell fraction (not recorded which). This clonotype was sampled from a female donor with ankylosing spondylitis or in good health (not recorded which).

DNA of the CDR3: TGTGCCAGCAGTATTAGACTGACGACTACCTACGAGCAGTACTTC. It is translated as CASSIRLTTTYEQYF. This chain links TRBV5-6 with TRBJ2-7, with D perhaps TRBD2 (5 bases). Trimming took off 5 bases at V and 2 bases at J, with 17 bases between the two ends. Germline V gene data show CDR1 as SGHDT and CDR2 as YYEEEE. The CDR3 is 15 amino acids.